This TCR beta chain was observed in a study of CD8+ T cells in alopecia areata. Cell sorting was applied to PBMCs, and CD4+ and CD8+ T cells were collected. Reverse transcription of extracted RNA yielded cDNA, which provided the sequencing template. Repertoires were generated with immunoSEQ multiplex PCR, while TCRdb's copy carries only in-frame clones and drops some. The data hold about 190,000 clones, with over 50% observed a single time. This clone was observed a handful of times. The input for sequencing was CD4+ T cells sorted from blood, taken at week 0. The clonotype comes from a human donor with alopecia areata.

The CDR3 region is CASSEQGGSNEKLFF. DNA of the CDR3: TGTGCCAGCAGTGAACAAGGAGGGAGTAATGAAAAACTGTTTTTT. This chain uses TRBV6-1 with TRBJ1-4; D not resolved. The CDR3 is 15 amino acids. The germline CDR1 and CDR2 sequences are MNHNS and SASEGT. The V end was cut by 2 bases, the J end by 4 bases, with 11 bases between.